One T cell receptor beta chain is described in this entry. No antigen is known for it. Base qualities were left out, and no much larger clone turns up one base away. The germline V gene (reference sequence) supplies CDR1 GTSNPN and CDR2 SVGIG. The trim is 7 bases for V and 6 bases for J, with a gap of 10 bases between the germline ends. There are 11 amino acids in the CDR3, from cysteine to phenylalanine inclusive. Left in the record is the CDR3 DNA by itself, 33 bases read in frame from the first base. To estimate absolute template abundance from read counts, synthetic TCR analog templates were spiked into each PCR. The immunoSEQ assay was used to amplify TCRbeta CDR3 regions from genomic DNA with bias-controlled V and J gene primers. Sequencing of rearranged TCRbeta segments was done at approximately 20X coverage. The source study handled its data this way. Sequencing errors were corrected by clustering and CDR3s were annotated against IMGT to assign V, D and J genes. Out-of-frame and stop-codon sequences were excluded, and only productive TCRbeta rearrangements were used in downstream analyses. To compute clonality, Shannon entropy was normalized by the log of the number of unique productive sequences and then subtracted from one. Clones differing between time points or between blood and tumor were identified using Fisher's exact test with Benjamini-Hochberg correction, with an adjusted p below 0.01 applied as the threshold. The source is immuneACCESS, and TCRdb retained only in-frame sequences with V and J called. Part of the clones is not carried over; for the studies checked, unresolved V genes explain less than half of this, and the remainder is unexplained. That table is the source of V, J and clone size, and D and trimming were worked out from the DNA. A total of 70,000 or so clones appear in this sample, 90% of them only once. The top ten hold under 6% of the sample.

According to the study, the label for this sample's time point signals: pretreatment peripheral blood. A cohort of approximately 31 patients with locally advanced or metastatic urothelial carcinoma, treated at Memorial Sloan Kettering on a trial protocol, was included. Peripheral blood mononuclear cells were collected pretreatment and during treatment, with between 1 and 8 total time points obtained per patient. The Qiagen DNeasy Blood extraction kit was used to purify genomic DNA from total PBMCs and tumor samples. PBMCs were collected pretreatment and during treatment, and were isolated and stored as previously described. This specimen comes from a study of PD-L1 blockade in urothelial cancer (TCRdb year 2017). Describing the broader study: Therapy was started in 2014 for all patients, and atezolizumab 1,200 mg was administered intravenously every 3 weeks. Blood samples gave a median of around 140,000 T cells and approximately 85,000 unique TCRs, with a median clonality of 0.080. Blood samples were analyzed at two time points: 3 weeks after treatment start (second dose) and 6 weeks after treatment start. An ECOG performance status of 0 or 1 was recorded for the patients, and 0 to 3 prior chemotherapy regimens had been received by the patients. The study, an exploratory multi-omic analysis, examined somatic, immune and clinical correlates of response to PD-L1 blockade with atezolizumab in urothelial cancer. About 90% of the roughly 29 patients were identified as males with urothelial cancer of bladder origin, and a prior smoking history was reported by 18 of 29 patients. Pretreatment tumor samples and matched peripheral blood, collected serially before and after atezolizumab treatment, underwent TCR sequencing. Eight to ten patients achieved durable clinical benefit and approximately 19 did not. Progression-free survival longer than 6 months counted as durable clinical benefit, and TCR features were additionally tested against both progression-free and overall survival. Approximately 30 patients had pretreatment blood TCR-seq, some 25 had at least one posttreatment blood collection, and some 25 had tumor TCR-seq. In the same patients who had TCR sequencing, pretreatment tumors also underwent whole exome sequencing and RNA sequencing. The paper's findings and limits, for the study overall: Because the sample size was small (n ≈ 30) and many exploratory analyses were performed, the results are intended to be hypothesis-generating. Improved progression-free and overall survival was associated with having pretreatment peripheral blood TCR clonality below the median. Among patients with durable benefit, tumor-associated TCR clones showed greater expansion in peripheral blood 3 weeks after treatment started (n ≈ 22, p = 0.022).

Here the chain combines TRBV30 and TRBJ2-1; the D gene is unclear. The TCR was taken from a man aged 65 to 85 with urothelial cancer. The sample consisted of PBMCs, taken around atezolizumab (anti-PD-L1) treatment. The CDR3 region has the sequence CASLEVNEQFF. The sequence in DNA is TGTGCCTCCCTAGAGGTCAATGAGCAGTTCTTC.